Detailed here is one T cell receptor beta chain. V lost 0 bases to trimming and J lost 5 bases; unmatched junction nucleotides: 6. Germline V CDR1 and CDR2: LNHDA, SQIVND (reference sequence). This CDR3 region has 15 residues. The sample is drawn from a study of OX40 agonist ivuxolimab in advanced cancers. Data came from immunoSEQ multiplex PCR; TCRdb stores just in-frame clones and leaves some out. The sample records 75,000 to 80,000 clones, 75% to 90% being singletons. This TCR came from an adult with an advanced solid tumor such as melanoma, head and neck, liver or kidney cancer. The sequences come from CD4+ or CD8+ T cells sorted from blood, collected in a trial of the OX40 agonist ivuxolimab. V is TRBV19 and J is TRBJ2-5, with 7 nucleotides matching TRBD2. The CDR3 coding sequence is TGTGCCAGTAGTATAGATAGGGAGGGCGGGGAGACCCAGTACTTC. Amino acid sequence: CASSIDREGGETQYF.